These 22 T cell receptor beta chains originate from one sample sequenced in a study of T cells after yellow fever vaccination. TCRdb re-called the 5' RACE reads through MiXCR, storing one row per CDR3 protein. Of nearly 300,000 distinct CDR3 sequences listed, approximately 10% are singletons. The sequencing used CD4+ T cells sorted from PBMCs, collected 5 days after the yellow fever booster vaccination. These receptors originate from a young man who received the YFV17D yellow fever vaccine.

The J gene is TRBJ2-5, the V gene TRBV7-2, with D unclear. The germline gives CDR1 SGHTA, CDR2 FQGNSA. Deletions cut 3 bases from V and 5 bases from J, with 10 bases between. This CDR3 has 13 amino acids. The CDR3 bases are TGTGCCAGCAGCTTCACCCCATCCGAGACCCAGTACTTC. Translating it yields CASSFTPSETQYF.

This clonotype was counted at least ten times. CDR3 DNA: TGTGCCATCAGGACAGGGACGCCCCTGGAAACGCAGTATTTT. It is translated as CAIRTGTPLETQYF. The genes are TRBV10-3 and TRBJ2-3, with 7 positions matching TRBD1. CDR1 is ENHRY, CDR2 SYGVKD, per germline. The CDR3 covers 14 residues. The V segment lost 6 bases and the J segment 9 bases; nucleotides outside the gene matches: 12.

This chain links TRBV5-1 with TRBJ2-5, with TRBD2 matching over 8 bases. V was pared by 5 bases and J by 3 bases, with 15 bases of the junction left unmatched. This CDR3 is built from 17 residues. Germline lookup yields CDR1 SGHRS and CDR2 YFSETQ. The CDR3 nucleotides read TGCGCCAGCAGAGCAGTTTCCCGACTAGCGAAGGAAGAGACCCAGTACTTC. This sequence encodes CASRAVSRLAKEETQYF.

This clonotype was seen many times. The chain combines TRBV5-1 with TRBJ2-2, with 10 bases that match TRBD2. Germline loops: CDR1 SGHRS, CDR2 YFSETQ. Trimming took 1 base from V and 3 from J; bases not matched to a gene: 3. This CDR3 is 16 amino acids long. The CDR3 region has the DNA TGCGCCAGCAGCTTGAACCTAGCGGGGGACACCGGGGAGCTGTTTTTT. Protein product: CASSLNLAGDTGELFF. Together with reference TRBV5-1 and TRBJ2-2, the CDR3 gives the full variable domain: KAGVTQTPRYLIKTRGQQVTLSCSPISGHRSVSWYQQTPGQGLQFLFEYFSETQRNKGNFPGRFSGRQFSNSRSEMNVSTLELGDSALYLCASSLNLAGDTGELFFGEGSRLTVL.

The rearrangement uses TRBV19 and TRBJ1-5; D remains ambiguous. Germline lookup yields CDR1 LNHDA and CDR2 SQIVND (reference sequence). The CDR3 runs to 16 residues. V was trimmed by 5 bases and J by 2 bases, leaving 16 bases between them. CDR3 amino acids: CASSAWRGRGNQPQHF. CDR3 bases: TGTGCCAGTAGTGCCTGGCGGGGAAGGGGCAATCAGCCCCAGCATTTT.

This clonotype was observed a handful of times. The CDR3 region is CASSEGFRPQHF. CDR3 DNA sequence: TGTGCCAGCAGTGAAGGATTCCGACCCCAGCATTTT. The chain has TRBV6-1 and TRBJ1-5; D call uncertain. Trimming left V 1 base short and J 10 bases short, with 8 bases between. This CDR3 is built from 12 residues. From germline, CDR1 is MNHNS and CDR2 SASEGT.

This clonotype turned up a few times. This rearrangement joins TRBV19 to TRBJ2-3, with D uncertain. CDR1 and CDR2 from the germline V gene are LNHDA and SQIVND (reference sequence). V was cut by 3 bases and J by 0 bases, with 7 bases left in between. The CDR3 loop spans 14 amino acids. CDR3 coding DNA: TGTGCCAGTAGTATTATGGGAAGCACAGATACGCAGTATTTT. This translates into CASSIMGSTDTQYF.

This clonotype was seen only a few times. This sequence joins TRBV7-2 and TRBJ1-2, with 7 bases lining up with TRBD1. Trimming at V came to 5 bases and at J to 2 bases, leaving 8 bases not matched to a gene. CDR3 length: 15 residues. Germline assignment: CDR1 SGHTA and CDR2 FQGNSA. The CDR3 spells CASSEGGAGNYGYTF. For the CDR3, the DNA is TGTGCCAGCAGCGAAGGGGGCGCAGGAAACTATGGCTACACCTTC.

This sequence joins TRBV5-1 and TRBJ2-3; unclear D gene. This CDR3 has 14 amino acids. Trimming removed 0 bases from V and 2 bases from J, with 7 bases in between. Germline CDR1 SGHRS, CDR2 YFSETQ. The CDR3 DNA is TGCGCCAGCAGCTTGGGTATAAACACAGATACGCAGTATTTT. Its translation: CASSLGINTDTQYF.

This chain uses TRBV5-4 with TRBJ1-6, with D possibly matching TRBD1 (5 bases). Looked up from germline, CDR1 is SGHNT and CDR2 is YYREEE (reference sequence). Trimming cost V 2 bases and J 8 bases, with 14 bases left between them. The CDR3 contains 15 residues. CDR3 loop: CASSLDSTSDSPLHF. The DNA of the CDR3 is TGTGCCAGCAGCTTAGACAGTACCTCGGATTCACCCCTCCACTTT.

V usage is TRBV20-1 and J usage is TRBJ1-2, with D unclear. Germline V CDR1 and CDR2: DFQATT, SNEGSKA (reference sequence). The ends were cut back, 0 bases at V and 4 bases at J, with 21 bases in the middle. CDR3 length: 17 residues. CDR3: CSARDPRALQTLYGYTF. The CDR3 DNA reads as TGCAGTGCTAGAGACCCCCGCGCCCTCCAAACGCTCTATGGCTACACCTTC.

This sequence joins TRBV3-1 and TRBJ1-1, with 9 bases lining up with TRBD1. This CDR3 has 14 residues. After removal of 3 bases from V and 12 bases from J, the junction contained 11 bases not matched to a gene. Germline CDR1 is LGHDT and CDR2 is YNNKEL (reference sequence). The CDR3 region has the DNA TGTGCCAGCAGCCAGGGATCGGGACAGGGAGGAACTTTCTTT. Its protein product is CASSQGSGQGGTFF.

This clonotype was seen more than once but under ten times. This chain links TRBV19 with TRBJ2-1; 9 positions agree with TRBD2. Trimming at V came to 5 bases and at J to 4 bases, leaving 9 bases not matched to a gene. The length of the CDR3 is 16 residues. The germline gives CDR1 LNHDA, CDR2 SQIVND (reference sequence). The CDR3 DNA sequence: TGTGCCAGTAGTCCCTCATTAGCGGGGGCTTACAATGAGCAGTTCTTC. Translating it yields CASSPSLAGAYNEQFF.

This clonotype was seen only a few times. CDR3 loop: CASSKGWVSGNSNQPQHF. CDR3 nucleotide sequence: TGTGCCAGCAGCAAGGGGTGGGTTTCAGGCAACAGCAATCAGCCCCAGCATTTT. The chain employs TRBV21-1 and TRBJ1-5. TRBV21-1 is noted as a pseudogene. The CDR3 covers 18 residues.

This clonotype was seen repeatedly, ten times or more. The rearrangement links TRBV20-1 to TRBJ1-2; D may be TRBD1 (5 bases). The CDR3 is 10 amino acids. Germline CDR1 and CDR2: DFQATT and SNEGSKA (reference sequence). V was pared by 6 bases and J by 5 bases, with 7 bases between. In DNA, the CDR3 is TGCAGTGCGGGACGTTATGGCTACACCTTC. Amino acid sequence: CSAGRYGYTF.

This clonotype occurred a few times. V gene TRBV6-6 combines with J gene TRBJ2-1; D unresolved. V was shortened by 5 bases and J by 3 bases, with 11 bases between the two germline ends. From germline, CDR1 is MNHNY and CDR2 SVGAGI (reference sequence). The CDR3 length is 14 residues. CDR3 sequence reads: CASSRRVGYNEQFF. CDR3 sequence (DNA): TGTGCCAGCAGTAGAAGGGTAGGCTACAATGAGCAGTTCTTC.

This clonotype was observed a few times. The chain is built from TRBV6-2 or TRBV6-3 and TRBJ1-1; weak D call: TRBD1 (6 bases). CDR3 length: 15 residues. V lost 7 bases to trimming and J lost 1 base, with 16 bases between them. The V gene's germline CDR1 is MNHEY and CDR2 SVGEGT. Here the CDR3 reads CASTDPSRGNTEAFF. DNA of the CDR3: TGTGCCAGCACGGACCCTTCCAGGGGGAACACTGAAGCTTTCTTT.

The chain is built from TRBV4-1 and TRBJ2-3; tentative D call: TRBD1 (6 bases). V dropped 4 bases and J dropped 7 bases, with 24 bases sitting between them. This CDR3 comprises 17 residues. CDR1 MGHRA and CDR2 YSYEKL come from the germline V gene. CDR3 coding DNA: TGCGCCAGCAGCCTTGGGGGCGGTGTCGGAATACTCTATACGCAGTATTTT. It encodes CASSLGGGVGILYTQYF.

This clonotype was seen only a few times. The gene calls are TRBV29-1 and TRBJ1-1; possibly TRBD1 for D (6 bases). Germline CDR1 SQVTM, CDR2 ANQGSEA. The CDR3 has 13 residues. The V end was cut by 2 bases, the J end by 3 bases, with 10 bases between. CDR3 coding DNA: TGCAGCGTTGAACAGGGGTGGGACACTGAAGCTTTCTTT. Translated: CSVEQGWDTEAFF.

The rearrangement uses TRBV6-5 and TRBJ1-2; TRBD1 is a possible D gene (6 bases). The CDR3 sequence is 13 residues long. Germline CDR1 is MNHEY and CDR2 is SVGAGI. The germline V and J ends were trimmed by 3 bases and 4 bases, with 9 bases remaining between them. The CDR3 is CASSYMGAYGYTF. For the CDR3, the DNA is TGTGCCAGCAGTTATATGGGGGCCTATGGCTACACCTTC.

V gene TRBV6-5 combines with J gene TRBJ1-2; 7 bases match TRBD1. V trimming: 6 bases; J trimming: 3 bases; junction bases outside the gene matches: 16. Germline V gene data show CDR1 as MNHEY and CDR2 as SVGAGI. This CDR3 has 17 amino acids. The CDR3 region is CASRKGRGAGTYYGYTF. The CDR3 DNA sequence: TGTGCCAGCAGAAAGGGCAGGGGGGCTGGGACCTACTATGGCTACACCTTC.

This chain links TRBV12-5 with TRBJ1-2; 7 bases agree with TRBD1. V lost 3 bases to trimming and J lost 0 bases; unmatched junction nucleotides: 10. The CDR3 totals 17 residues. Germline V gene data show CDR1 as LGHNT and CDR2 as FRNRAP. The CDR3 DNA reads TGTGCTAGTGGTTTCTCGGGACAGCTGGCTCCTAACTATGGCTACACCTTC. Translating it yields CASGFSGQLAPNYGYTF.